One and the same sample provided the 9 T cell receptor beta chains below, sequenced in a study of shared clonotypes between healthy human individuals. Using immunoSEQ multiplex PCR, the repertoire was profiled, and TCRdb retains in-frame clones only, with some absent. The data contain over 850,000 clones, around 78% of them seen just once; the ten biggest clones take up roughly 0.62%. The sequencing sample was made of memory CD4+ T cells from PBMCs. Documented subset: CD45RA-negative fraction. Receptor source: a man aged 18-30 years in good health. Some clones in this sample may be carry-over from other donors' samples.

This rearrangement joins TRBV5-1 to TRBJ2-1; D gene unclear. V lost 6 bases to trimming and J lost 0 bases, with 13 bases between them. Germline V gene lookup returns CDR1 SGHRS and CDR2 YFSETQ. The CDR3 spans 15 residues. The CDR3 loop is CASKFLGSSYNEQFF. The CDR3 nucleotides are TGCGCCAGCAAATTTCTCGGAAGCTCCTACAATGAGCAGTTCTTC.

The chain uses TRBV28 and TRBJ1-1; a weak D match, TRBD1 (5 bases). Germline-derived CDR1 and CDR2 are MDHEN and SYDVKM. The CDR3 spans 13 residues. The V and J ends lost 2 bases and 7 bases respectively, with 11 bases between them. For the CDR3, the DNA is TGTGCCAGCAGTTTAGTGGGGCCGGGTGAAGCTTTCTTT. Protein: CASSLVGPGEAFF.

The chain combines TRBV5-6 with TRBJ1-1; TRBD1 aligns across 7 bases. The CDR3 is 12 amino acids. Trimming took 3 bases from V and 11 from J; bases not matched to a gene: 7. In germline, CDR1 is SGHDT, CDR2 YYEEEE. The CDR3 DNA reads TGTGCCAGCAGCTCAATTCAGGGGGTGGCTTTCTTT. Encoded protein: CASSSIQGVAFF.

The chain combines TRBV28 with TRBJ1-2, with a possible D match to TRBD1 (6 bases). Germline V gene sequence: CDR1 MDHEN, CDR2 SYDVKM. The CDR3 covers 14 residues. Trimming removed 8 bases at V and 2 bases at J, with 15 bases between. The CDR3 bases are TGTGCCAGCTGCGGCAGGACAGAGAACTATGGCTACACCTTC. This gives the protein CASCGRTENYGYTF.

The rearrangement uses TRBV9 and TRBJ2-2; 7 bases line up with TRBD2. After removal of 4 bases from V and 1 base from J, the junction contained 13 bases not matched to a gene. The CDR3 consists of 18 residues. Per germline, CDR1 SGDLS and CDR2 YYNGEE. The CDR3 DNA is TGTGCCAGCAGCCCACAACCCGAGCAGCGGGGGAACACCGGGGAGCTGTTTTTT. Residues: CASSPQPEQRGNTGELFF.

The chain has TRBV10-2 and TRBJ2-1; 9 bases line up with TRBD2. Germline V lookup: CDR1 WSHSY, CDR2 SAAADI. The CDR3 extends over 16 amino acids. V was pared by 0 bases and J by 4 bases, with 4 bases of the junction left unmatched. Written as DNA, the CDR3 is TGCGCCAGCAGTGAGTCGGTAGCGGGGGTTTACAATGAGCAGTTCTTC. Its protein is CASSESVAGVYNEQFF.

This clone was detected only once. V is TRBV28 and J is TRBJ1-1; TRBD1 agrees at 7 bases. The trim removed 4 bases at V and 7 bases at J, leaving 12 bases unmatched. The CDR3 contains 15 residues. Germline CDR1 is MDHEN and CDR2 is SYDVKM. The CDR3 is CASSWGGTGQYEAFF. The CDR3 coding sequence is TGTGCCAGCAGTTGGGGGGGAACGGGACAGTATGAAGCTTTCTTT.

The chain employs TRBV6-5 and TRBJ1-5; D call uncertain. The CDR3 has 15 residues. V shed 8 bases and J shed 0 bases, with 14 bases lying between them. Germline V gene lookup returns CDR1 MNHEY and CDR2 SVGAGI. CDR3 sequence: CASQRAVGSNQPQHF. In DNA, the CDR3 is TGTGCCAGCCAGAGGGCTGTCGGTAGCAATCAGCCCCAGCATTTT.

The CDR3 region has the DNA TGTGCCAGCAGCCAAGGCGCAGGGGTCCGTGAGCAGTTCTTC. This encodes CASSQGAGVREQFF. The V call is TRBV14, the J call TRBJ2-1, with D perhaps matching TRBD1 (6 bases). CDR3 size: 14 residues. The V and J ends lost 1 base and 9 bases respectively, with 13 bases between them. Germline assignment: CDR1 SGHDN and CDR2 FVKESK.